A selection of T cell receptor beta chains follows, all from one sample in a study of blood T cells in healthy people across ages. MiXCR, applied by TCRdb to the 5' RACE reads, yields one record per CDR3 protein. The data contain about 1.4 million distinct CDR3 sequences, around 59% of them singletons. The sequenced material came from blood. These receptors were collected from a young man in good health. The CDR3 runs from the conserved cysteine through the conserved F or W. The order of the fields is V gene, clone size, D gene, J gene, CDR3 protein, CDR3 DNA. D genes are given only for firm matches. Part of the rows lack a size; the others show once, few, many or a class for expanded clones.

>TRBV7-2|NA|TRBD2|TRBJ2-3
CASSLTSGAPDTQYF
TGTGCCAGCAGCTTAACTAGCGGGGCCCCAGATACGCAGTATTTT
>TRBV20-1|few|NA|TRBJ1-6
CSALRDSRSPLHF
TGCAGTGCTCTTAGGGATTCACGGTCACCCCTCCACTTT
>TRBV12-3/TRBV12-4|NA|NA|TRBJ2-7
CASSSTGRGSYEQYF
TGTGCCAGCAGTTCAACAGGTCGGGGATCCTACGAGCAGTACTTC
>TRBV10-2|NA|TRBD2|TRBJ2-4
CASSGVTSGVRQYF
TGCGCCAGCAGTGGGGTGACTAGCGGGGTTCGTCAGTACTTC
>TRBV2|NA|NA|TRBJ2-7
CASMKERGSYEQYF
TGTGCCAGCATGAAGGAGAGGGGTTCCTACGAGCAGTACTTC
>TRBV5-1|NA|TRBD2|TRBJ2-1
CASATSGTYNEQFF
TGCGCCAGCGCGACTAGCGGAACCTACAATGAGCAGTTCTTC
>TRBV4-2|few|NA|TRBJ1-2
CASSQDPNPQGGGYGYTF
TGTGCCAGCAGCCAAGACCCGAACCCCCAGGGAGGGGGCTATGGCTACACCTTC
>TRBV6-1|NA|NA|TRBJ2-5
CASSEWPLTGQETQYF
TGTGCCAGCAGTGAATGGCCCCTGACAGGTCAAGAGACCCAGTACTTC
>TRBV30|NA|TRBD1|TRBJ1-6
CAWRITGENSPLHF
TGTGCCTGGAGAATCACAGGGGAGAACTCACCCCTCCACTTT
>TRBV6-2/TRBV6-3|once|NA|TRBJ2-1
CASSYGGALEQFF
TGTGCCAGCAGTTACGGAGGGGCATTAGAGCAGTTCTTC
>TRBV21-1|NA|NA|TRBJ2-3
CASSKAGQGNRSDTQYF
TGTGCCAGCAGCAAAGCGGGACAGGGGAATAGGTCAGATACGCAGTATTTT
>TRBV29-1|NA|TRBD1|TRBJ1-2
CSVEDRDRAHGYTF
TGCAGCGTTGAAGACCGGGACAGGGCCCATGGCTACACCTTC
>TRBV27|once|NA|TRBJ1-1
CASSFSTYGNTEAFF
TGTGCCAGCAGTTTCTCGACCTATGGGAACACTGAAGCTTTCTTT
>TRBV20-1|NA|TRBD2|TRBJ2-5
CSARGSSGRARETPYF
TGCAGTGCTAGAGGTTCTAGCGGGAGGGCCAGGGAGACCCCGTACTTC
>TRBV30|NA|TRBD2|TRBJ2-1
CAWKSGREYNEQFF
TGTGCCTGGAAAAGCGGGAGGGAATACAATGAGCAGTTCTTC
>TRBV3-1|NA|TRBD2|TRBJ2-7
CASSLAGGRNEQYF
TGTGCCAGCAGCCTAGCGGGAGGGAGAAACGAGCAGTACTTC
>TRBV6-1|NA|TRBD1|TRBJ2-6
CASRRDRGDSGANVLTF
TGTGCCAGCAGGCGGGACAGGGGTGACTCTGGGGCCAACGTCCTGACTTTC
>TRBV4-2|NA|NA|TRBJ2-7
CASSQGLQGVGEQYF
TGTGCCAGCAGCCAAGGTTTGCAGGGAGTTGGAGAGCAGTACTTC
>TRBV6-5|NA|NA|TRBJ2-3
CASSYSRGGGPNTQYF
TGTGCCAGCAGTTACTCGAGAGGGGGGGGGCCGAATACGCAGTATTTT
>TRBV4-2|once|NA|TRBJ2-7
CASSQDAGAGYEQYF
TGTGCCAGCAGCCAAGATGCAGGGGCTGGCTACGAGCAGTACTTC
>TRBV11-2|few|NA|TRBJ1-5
CASSLSGAGGQPQHF
TGTGCCAGCAGCTTAAGCGGGGCAGGCGGTCAGCCCCAGCATTTT
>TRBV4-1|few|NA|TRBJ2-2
CASSREENTGELFF
TGCGCCAGCAGCCGCGAGGAGAACACCGGGGAGCTGTTTTTT
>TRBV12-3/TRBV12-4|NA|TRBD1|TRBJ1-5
CASSFAGQGSQPQHF
TGTGCCAGCAGTTTTGCCGGACAGGGAAGTCAGCCCCAGCATTTT
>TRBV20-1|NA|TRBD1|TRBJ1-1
CSARPGTGRHTEAFF
TGCAGTGCTAGGCCCGGGACAGGGCGCCACACTGAAGCTTTCTTT
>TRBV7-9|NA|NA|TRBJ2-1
CASSLAPPDHQFF
TGTGCCAGCAGCTTAGCTCCCCCGGACCATCAGTTCTTC
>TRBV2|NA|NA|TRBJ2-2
CASRATRLNTGELFF
TGTGCCAGCAGAGCAACACGGTTGAACACCGGGGAGCTGTTTTTT
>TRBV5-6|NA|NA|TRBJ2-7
CASSQEPQVYEQYF
TGTGCCAGCAGCCAGGAACCACAGGTCTACGAGCAGTACTTC
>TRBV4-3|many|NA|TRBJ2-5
CASSQDWRQETQYF
TGCGCCAGCAGCCAAGATTGGCGGCAAGAGACCCAGTACTTC
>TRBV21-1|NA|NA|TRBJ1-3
CASSKSHGNTIYF
TGTGCCAGCAGCAAAAGTCATGGAAACACCATATATTTT
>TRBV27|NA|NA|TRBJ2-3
CASSQTPLPTDTQYF
TGTGCCAGCAGCCAGACTCCTCTCCCCACAGATACGCAGTATTTT
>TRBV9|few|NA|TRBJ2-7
CASSHGLALYEQYF
TGTGCCAGCAGCCATGGACTTGCGCTATACGAGCAGTACTTC
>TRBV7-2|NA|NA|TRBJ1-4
CASSLEDGGGEKLFF
TGTGCCAGCAGCTTAGAGGATGGGGGAGGCGAAAAACTGTTTTTT
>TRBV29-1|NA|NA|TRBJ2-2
CSVVRETGELFF
TGCAGCGTTGTGAGGGAAACCGGGGAGCTGTTTTTT
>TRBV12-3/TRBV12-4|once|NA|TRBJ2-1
CASSFYTTEQFF
TGTGCCAGCAGTTTCTATACAACTGAGCAGTTCTTC
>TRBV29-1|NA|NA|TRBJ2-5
CSVAGPNQETQYF
TGCAGCGTTGCGGGACCGAACCAAGAGACCCAGTACTTC
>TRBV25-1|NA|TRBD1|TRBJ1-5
CASSETGYNQPQHF
TGTGCCAGCAGTGAGACAGGGTACAATCAGCCCCAGCATTTT
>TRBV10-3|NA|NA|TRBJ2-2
CAISPLAPGELFF
TGTGCCATCAGTCCGCTGGCACCCGGGGAGCTGTTTTTT
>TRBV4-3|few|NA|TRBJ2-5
CASSQDRFQETQYF
TGCGCCAGCAGCCAAGATCGGTTTCAAGAGACCCAGTACTTC
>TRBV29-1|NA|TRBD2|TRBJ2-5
CSVEDPSGTTATQYF
TGCAGCGTTGAAGATCCTAGCGGGACTACCGCGACCCAGTACTTC
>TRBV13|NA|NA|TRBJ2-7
CASREGVAGSYEQYF
TGTGCCAGCAGGGAGGGGGTAGCCGGCTCCTACGAGCAGTACTTC
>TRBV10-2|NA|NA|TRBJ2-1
CAVLGSSYNEQFF
TGCGCCGTACTAGGAAGCTCCTACAATGAGCAGTTCTTC
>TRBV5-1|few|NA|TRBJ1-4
CASSFSRVWDEKLFF
TGCGCCAGCAGCTTTTCTAGGGTATGGGATGAAAAACTGTTTTTT
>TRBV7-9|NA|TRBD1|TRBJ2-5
CASSPTGGEEETQYF
TGTGCCAGCAGTCCGACAGGGGGCGAGGAGGAGACCCAGTACTTC
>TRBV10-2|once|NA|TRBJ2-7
CASSVSHEQYF
TGCGCCAGCAGTGTAAGCCACGAGCAGTACTTC
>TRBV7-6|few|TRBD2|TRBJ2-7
CASSLWTSVQYF
TGTGCCAGCAGCCTTTGGACTAGCGTGCAGTACTTC
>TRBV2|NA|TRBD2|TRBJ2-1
CASRMASGRAHEQFF
TGTGCCAGCAGGATGGCTAGCGGGAGGGCCCATGAGCAGTTCTTC
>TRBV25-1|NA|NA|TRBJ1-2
CASSTGPPNYGYTF
TGTGCCAGCAGTACGGGGCCTCCCAACTATGGCTACACCTTC
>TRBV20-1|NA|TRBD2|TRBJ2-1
CSARDKTSGSVRIYNEQFF
TGCAGTGCTAGAGATAAGACTAGCGGGAGTGTCCGGATCTACAATGAGCAGTTCTTC
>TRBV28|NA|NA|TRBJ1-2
CASSPDIPNYGYTF
TGTGCCAGCAGCCCTGACATCCCTAACTATGGCTACACCTTC
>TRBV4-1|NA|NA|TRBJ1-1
CASSQDREGKGTEAFF
TGCGCCAGCAGCCAAGATCGAGAGGGCAAGGGCACTGAAGCTTTCTTT
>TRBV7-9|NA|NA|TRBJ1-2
CASRSPGPSIEGYTF
TGTGCCAGCAGGTCACCGGGCCCCTCAATTGAGGGCTACACCTTC
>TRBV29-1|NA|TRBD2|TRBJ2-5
CSAGLEYNEQYF
TGCAGCGCGGGACTAGAGTACAATGAGCAGTACTTC
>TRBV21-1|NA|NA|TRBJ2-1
CASTIQECEQFF
TGTGCCAGCACCATCCAGGAGTGTGAGCAGTTCTTC
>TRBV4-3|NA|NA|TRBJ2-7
CASSQEERNEQYF
TGCGCCAGCAGCCAAGAAGAACGGAACGAGCAGTACTTC
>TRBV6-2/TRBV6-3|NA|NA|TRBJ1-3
CASSYSQISGNTIYF
TGTGCCAGCAGTTACTCGCAGATCTCTGGAAACACCATATATTTT
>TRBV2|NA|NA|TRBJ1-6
CASSEFRQGNSPLHF
TGTGCCAGCAGTGAATTTCGTCAGGGGAATTCACCCCTCCACTTT
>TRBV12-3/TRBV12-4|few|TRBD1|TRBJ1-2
CASSSSAAQGGYGYTF
TGTGCCAGCAGTTCCTCGGCGGCGCAGGGGGGCTATGGCTACACCTTC
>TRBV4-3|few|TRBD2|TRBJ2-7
CASSPLAGDPYEQYF
TGCGCCAGCAGCCCACTAGCGGGGGACCCATACGAGCAGTACTTC
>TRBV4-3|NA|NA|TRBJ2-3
CASSQDSGWTDTQYF
TGCGCCAGCAGCCAAGATTCAGGGTGGACAGATACGCAGTATTTT
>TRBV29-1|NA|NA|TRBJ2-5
CSAPRVGQETQYF
TGCAGCGCCCCCAGGGTCGGCCAAGAGACCCAGTACTTC